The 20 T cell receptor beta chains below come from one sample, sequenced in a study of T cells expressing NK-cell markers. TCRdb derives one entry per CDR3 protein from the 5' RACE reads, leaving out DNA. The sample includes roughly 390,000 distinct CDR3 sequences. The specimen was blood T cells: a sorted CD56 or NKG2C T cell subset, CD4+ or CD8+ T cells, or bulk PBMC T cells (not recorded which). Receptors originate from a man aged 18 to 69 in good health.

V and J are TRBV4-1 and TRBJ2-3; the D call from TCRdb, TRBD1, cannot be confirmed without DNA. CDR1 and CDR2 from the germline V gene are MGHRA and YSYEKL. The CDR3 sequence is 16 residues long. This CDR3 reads CASSQALGRGLDTQYF.

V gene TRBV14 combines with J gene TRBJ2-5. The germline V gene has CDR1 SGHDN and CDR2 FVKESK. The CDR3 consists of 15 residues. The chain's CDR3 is CASSQPRTGQETQYF. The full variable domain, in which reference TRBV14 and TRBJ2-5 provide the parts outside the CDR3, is EAGVTQFPSHSVIEKGQTVTLRCDPISGHDNLYWYRRVMGKEIKFLLHFVKESKQDESGMPNNRFLAERTGGTYSTLKVQPAELEDSGVYFCASSQPRTGQETQYFGPGTRLLVL.

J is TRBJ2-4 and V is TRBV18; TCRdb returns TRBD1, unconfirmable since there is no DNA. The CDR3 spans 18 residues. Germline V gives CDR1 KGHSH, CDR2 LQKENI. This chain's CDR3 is CASSPLSRTPIAKNIQYF.

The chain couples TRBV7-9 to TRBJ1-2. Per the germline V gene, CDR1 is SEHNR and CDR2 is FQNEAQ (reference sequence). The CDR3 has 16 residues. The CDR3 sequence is CASSLSGGTANYGYTF.

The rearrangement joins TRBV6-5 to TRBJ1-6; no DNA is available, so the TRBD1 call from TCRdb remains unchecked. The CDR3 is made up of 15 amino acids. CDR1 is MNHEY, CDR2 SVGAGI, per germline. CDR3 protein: CASSYSNRAGSPLHF.

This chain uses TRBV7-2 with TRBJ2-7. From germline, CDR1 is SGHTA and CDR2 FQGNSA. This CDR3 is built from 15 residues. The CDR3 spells CASSLAGQADYEQYF.

CDR3 amino acids: CASSVAGGTISETQYF. The gene calls are TRBV9 and TRBJ2-5; TCRdb gives TRBD2 as the D gene, but with no DNA this cannot be confirmed. Germline lookup yields CDR1 SGDLS and CDR2 YYNGEE. The CDR3 consists of 16 residues.

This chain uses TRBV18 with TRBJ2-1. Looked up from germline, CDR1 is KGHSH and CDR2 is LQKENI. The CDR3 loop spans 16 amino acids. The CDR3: CASSPSNGRTYNEQFF.

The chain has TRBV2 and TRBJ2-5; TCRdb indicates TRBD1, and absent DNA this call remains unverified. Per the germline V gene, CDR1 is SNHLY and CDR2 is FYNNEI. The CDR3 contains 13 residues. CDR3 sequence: CASKDRGGETQYF.

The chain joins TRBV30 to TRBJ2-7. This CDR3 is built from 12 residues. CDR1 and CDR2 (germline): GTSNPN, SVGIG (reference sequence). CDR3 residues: CAWSLSTYEQYF.

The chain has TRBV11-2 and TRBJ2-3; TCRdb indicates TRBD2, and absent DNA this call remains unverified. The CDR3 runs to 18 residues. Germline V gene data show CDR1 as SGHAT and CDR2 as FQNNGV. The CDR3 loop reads CASSLRGLAGTSTDTQYF.

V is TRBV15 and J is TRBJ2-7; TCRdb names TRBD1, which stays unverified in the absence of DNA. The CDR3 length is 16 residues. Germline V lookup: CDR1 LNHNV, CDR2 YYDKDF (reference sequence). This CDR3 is CATSPVNTGRYYEQYF.

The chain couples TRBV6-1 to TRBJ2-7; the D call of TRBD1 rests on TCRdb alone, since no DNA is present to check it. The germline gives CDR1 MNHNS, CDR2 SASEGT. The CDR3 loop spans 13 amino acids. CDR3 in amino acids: CASSPGPNYEQYF.

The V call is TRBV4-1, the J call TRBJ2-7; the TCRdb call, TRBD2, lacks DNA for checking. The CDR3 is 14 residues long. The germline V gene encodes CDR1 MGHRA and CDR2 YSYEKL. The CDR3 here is CASSQPTRGREQYF.

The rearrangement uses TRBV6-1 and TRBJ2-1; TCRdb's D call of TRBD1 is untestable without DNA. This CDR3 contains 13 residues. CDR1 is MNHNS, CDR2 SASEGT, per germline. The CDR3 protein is CASRRRVAGEQFF.

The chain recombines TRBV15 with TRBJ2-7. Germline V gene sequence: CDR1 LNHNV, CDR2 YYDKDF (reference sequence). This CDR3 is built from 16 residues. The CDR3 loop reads CATSRDVQSPSYEQYF.

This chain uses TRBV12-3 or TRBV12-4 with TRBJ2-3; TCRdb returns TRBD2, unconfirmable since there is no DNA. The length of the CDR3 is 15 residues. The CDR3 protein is CASSLPREYTDTQYF.

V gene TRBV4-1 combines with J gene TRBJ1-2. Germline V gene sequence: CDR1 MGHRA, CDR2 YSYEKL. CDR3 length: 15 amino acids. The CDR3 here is CASSQASYPNYGYTF.

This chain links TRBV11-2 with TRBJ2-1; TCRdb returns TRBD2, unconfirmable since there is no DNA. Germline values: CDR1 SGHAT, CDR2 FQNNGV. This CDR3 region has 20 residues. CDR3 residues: CASSLPTSGATPRSYNEQFF. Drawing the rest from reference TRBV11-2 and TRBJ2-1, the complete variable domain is EAGVAQSPRYKIIEKRQSVAFWCNPISGHATLYWYQQILGQGPKLLIQFQNNGVVDDSQLPKDRFSAERLKGVDSTLKIQPAKLEDSAVYLCASSLPTSGATPRSYNEQFFGPGTRLTVL.

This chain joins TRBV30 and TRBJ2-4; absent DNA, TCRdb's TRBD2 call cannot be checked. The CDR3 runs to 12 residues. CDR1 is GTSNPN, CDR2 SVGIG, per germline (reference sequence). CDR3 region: CAWSPLPNIQYF.